The 18 T cell receptor beta chains presented below share a single source sample, sequenced in a study of shared clonotypes between healthy human individuals. Only in-frame clones appear in the TCRdb table, and some are missing; sequencing was by immunoSEQ multiplex PCR. The profile shows approximately 2.1 million clones, over 85% of them singletons. Sequenced: naive CD4+ T cells from PBMCs. Regarding subset: CD45RA+ positively selected. These receptors all come from a man in his late teens or twenties in good health. Some clones in this sample may be carry-over from other donors' samples.

This chain joins TRBV28 and TRBJ1-1; a weak D match, TRBD1 (5 bases). V shed 4 bases and J shed 10 bases, with 19 bases lying between them. The CDR3 totals 14 residues. Germline CDR1 and CDR2: MDHEN and SYDVKM. The CDR3 reads CASSSSRDAWGAFF. The CDR3 DNA reads as TGTGCCAGCAGTTCAAGTCGGGACGCCTGGGGAGCTTTCTTT.

The CDR3 DNA follows: TGTGCCAGCAGCAAGGGGTCCTGGCGGGAGATTAATGAGCAGTTCTTC. Protein product: CASSKGSWREINEQFF. The chain recombines TRBV28 with TRBJ2-1; TRBD2 agrees at 7 bases. Trimming took 6 bases from V and 7 from J; bases not matched to a gene: 15. Looked up from germline, CDR1 is MDHEN and CDR2 is SYDVKM. The CDR3 runs to 16 residues.

The rearrangement uses TRBV1 and TRBJ1-1. TRBV1 is a listed pseudogene. The CDR3 contains 10 residues. The CDR3 protein is CTSSPGKAFF. CDR3 nucleotide sequence: TGCACCAGCAGCCCCGGGAAAGCTTTCTTT.

This chain links TRBV7-6 with TRBJ1-2; 11 bases are a match to TRBD1. The CDR3 covers 14 residues. V lost 4 bases to trimming and J lost 8 bases; unmatched junction nucleotides: 6. The germline V gene has CDR1 SGHVS and CDR2 FNYEAQ. DNA of the CDR3: TGTGCCAGCAGCTCTCGGACAGGGGGCTACGGCTACACCTTC. This codes for CASSSRTGGYGYTF.

The rearrangement uses TRBV19 and TRBJ2-2; no definite D call. V shed 10 bases and J shed 6 bases, with 12 bases lying between them. The CDR3 consists of 12 residues. CDR1 and CDR2 from the germline V gene are LNHDA and SQIVND (reference sequence). CDR3 in amino acids: CANAPPPGELFF. The CDR3 DNA reads as TGTGCCAACGCACCACCGCCCGGGGAGCTGTTTTTT. Full variable domain (rest looked up from reference TRBV19 and TRBJ2-2): DGGITQSPKYLFRKEGQNVTLSCEQNLNHDAMYWYRQDPGQGLRLIYYSQIVNDFQKGDIAEGYSVSREKKESFPLTVTSAQKNPTAFYLCANAPPPGELFFGEGSRLTVL.

V gene TRBV7-4 combines with J gene TRBJ2-3; 11 nucleotides match TRBD2. Per germline, CDR1 SGHVT and CDR2 SQSDAQ. The CDR3 has 16 residues. V was clipped by 5 bases and J by 0 bases; unmatched bases: 4. Here the CDR3 DNA reads TGTGCCAGCAGCATAAGACTAGCGGGGAGCACAGATACGCAGTATTTT. Protein: CASSIRLAGSTDTQYF.

V is TRBV5-1 and J is TRBJ2-3, with D perhaps matching TRBD2 (6 bases). The CDR3 totals 13 residues. Trimming took off 5 bases at V and 4 bases at J, with 11 bases between the two ends. Per germline, CDR1 SGHRS and CDR2 YFSETQ. CDR3 sequence reads: CASRKGGPDTQYF. The CDR3, as DNA: TGCGCCAGCAGGAAGGGAGGACCAGATACGCAGTATTTT.

The V call is TRBV2, the J call TRBJ2-3, with 7 bases identical to TRBD1. CDR3 length: 15 amino acids. The germline V gene encodes CDR1 SNHLY and CDR2 FYNNEI. V shed 6 bases and J 0 bases; nucleotides not matched to a gene: 6. CDR3 DNA: TGTGCCAGCAGAATCGGGACAGCAAGCACAGATACGCAGTATTTT. It translates to CASRIGTASTDTQYF. Variable domain in full (rest from reference TRBV2 and TRBJ2-3): EPEVTQTPSHQVTQMGQEVILRCVPISNHLYFYWYRQILGQKVEFLVSFYNNEISEKSEIFDDQFSVERPDGSNFTLKIRSTKLEDSAMYFCASRIGTASTDTQYFGPGTRLTVL.

Worth noting for this clone: At one end the junction does not follow the germline gene, possibly because of a read error. This chain uses TRBV28 with TRBJ1-1; D is possibly TRBD1 (5 bases). This CDR3 region has 12 residues. The germline V gene has CDR1 MDHEN and CDR2 SYDVKM. The CDR3 DNA reads as TGTGCCAGCAAGGGGCCGGACTTCCCCCCCAATTTT. It encodes CASKGPDFPPNF.

The chain carries TRBV6-1 and TRBJ1-6, with D tentatively TRBD1 (6 bases). The CDR3 runs 15 residues. V lost 7 bases to trimming and J lost 5 bases, with 15 bases between them. Germline values: CDR1 MNHNS, CDR2 SASEGT. DNA for the CDR3: TGTGCCAGCACCCTCCCAAGGGGGGATAATTCACCCCTCCACTTT. Its protein is CASTLPRGDNSPLHF.

The chain recombines TRBV30 with TRBJ1-2; 8 positions agree with TRBD1. Germline V gene sequence: CDR1 GTSNPN, CDR2 SVGIG (reference sequence). J lost 8 bases, V lost 3 bases, and 8 bases had no gene match. The CDR3 is 13 amino acids. In DNA form, the CDR3 reads TGTGCCTGGAGCGACGACAGGGGAAGCGGCTACACCTTC. Translation gives CAWSDDRGSGYTF.

This chain connects TRBV7-9 to TRBJ2-7; 10 bases are a match to TRBD1. Germline V gene data show CDR1 as SEHNR and CDR2 as FQNEAQ (reference sequence). The CDR3 consists of 14 residues. The ends lost 4 bases at V and 2 bases at J; junction bases unmatched: 2. CDR3: CASSWDRGPYEQYF. The CDR3 nucleotides read TGTGCCAGCAGCTGGGACAGGGGACCCTACGAGCAGTACTTC. Full variable domain (outside the CDR3, taken from reference TRBV7-9 and TRBJ2-7): DTGVSQNPRHKITKRGQNVTFRCDPISEHNRLYWYRQTLGQGPEFLTYFQNEAQLEKSRLLSDRFSAERPKGSFSTLEIQRTEQGDSAMYLCASSWDRGPYEQYFGPGTRLTVT.

The rearrangement uses TRBV2 and TRBJ1-4; 7 bases match TRBD1. The CDR3 runs 14 residues. Unmatched junction bases numbered 5, after V lost 5 bases and J lost 5 bases. CDR1 is SNHLY, CDR2 FYNNEI, per germline. CDR3 in DNA: TGTGCCAGCAGTCAGACAGGGTTGAATGAAAAACTGTTTTTT. Its translation is CASSQTGLNEKLFF.

Written as DNA, the CDR3 is TGTGCCAGCAGACCCACGGGACAAGTCATAAATGAGCAGTTCTTC. As protein: CASRPTGQVINEQFF. The chain joins TRBV7-8 to TRBJ2-1; a possible D gene is TRBD1 (6 bases). The CDR3 extends over 15 amino acids. V was clipped by 6 bases and J by 7 bases, with 19 bases between them. CDR1 SGHVS and CDR2 FQNEAQ come from the germline V gene.

This rearrangement joins TRBV6-6 to TRBJ1-4, with 12 bases identical to TRBD1. With V trimmed by 8 bases and J by 8 bases, 3 bases remained unmatched. The CDR3 totals 13 residues. Germline values: CDR1 MNHNY, CDR2 SVGAGI (reference sequence). The CDR3 is CASGDRGREKLFF. Written as DNA, the CDR3 is TGTGCCAGCGGGGACAGGGGGCGAGAAAAACTGTTTTTT.

This clone came up a few times. This chain connects TRBV2 to TRBJ2-2, with TRBD2 identical over 7 bases. Germline CDR1 and CDR2: SNHLY and FYNNEI. There are 12 residues in the CDR3. The ends lost 7 bases at V and 6 bases at J; junction bases unmatched: 2. CDR3 amino acids: CASTGGSGELFF. The CDR3 DNA reads TGTGCCAGCACGGGAGGCTCCGGGGAGCTGTTTTTT.

V is TRBV7-9 and J is TRBJ2-7, with D unclear. The CDR3 sequence is 14 residues long. V dropped 4 bases and J dropped 0 bases, with 10 bases sitting between them. CDR1 is SEHNR, CDR2 FQNEAQ, per germline (reference sequence). The DNA of the CDR3 is TGTGCCAGCAGCTCATATAGAAGCTCCTACGAGCAGTACTTC. Its translation is CASSSYRSSYEQYF.

This clone is a singleton in its sample. This chain links TRBV7-2 with TRBJ2-7; no definite D call. The germline CDR1 and CDR2 sequences are SGHTA and FQGNSA. The CDR3 consists of 14 residues. V was clipped by 0 bases and J by 7 bases, with 13 bases between them. The CDR3 region has the DNA TGTGCCAGCAGCTTAGCTCCCCCCCCTGGGGAGCAGTACTTC. The encoded protein is CASSLAPPPGEQYF.